Listed below are T cell receptor beta chains from one sample, sequenced in a study of blood T cell repertoires in COVID-19. TCRdb keeps only in-frame clones here, not all; method: immunoSEQ multiplex PCR. There are about 6,800 clones in the sample; more than 85% occur only once, and about a sixth lies in the top ten. Sequenced material: peripheral blood. The receptors here all came from a human donor in a cohort sampled during active COVID-19. CDR3s include the opening cysteine and the closing phenylalanine or tryptophan.

v_call cdr3_aa
TRBV11-2 CASSSIGQTNTEAFF
TRBV7-9 CASSPWTQVGEQFF
TRBV7-9 CASSLLSDEQFF
TRBV7-2 CASRHATRSYNEQFF
TRBV6-5 CASSPSGGSNQPQHF
TRBV10-3 CAISTGGIYEQYF
TRBV5-1 CASSLIDRNTEAFF
TRBV7-2 CASSLVRGNTEAFF
TRBV27 CASSSKLAGAFYEQYF
TRBV7-2 CASSLSGGASGNTIYF
TRBV6-5 CATTDATSQSPLHF
TRBV6-5 CASSTTGEYGYTF
TRBV2 CASSVSSSVPWNTEAFF
TRBV9 CASSAPTGEQFF
TRBV6-5 CASELGQGNQPQHF
TRBV10-3 CAIRMTDYNSPLHF
TRBV5-5 CASSSLQGGTQYF
TRBV6-6 CASSDGQGRSGEQYF
TRBV5-6 CASSRWAGNSPLHF
TRBV5-4 CASSAGRNEKLFF
TRBV7-9 CASSYTGEQYF
TRBV21-1 CASSKDQVRGPNTGELFF
TRBV5-1 CASSPPASGGFTDTQYF
TRBV30 CAWSKHSSGAANYGYTF
TRBV7-7 CASSRPRKSGGASGNTIYF
TRBV7-2 CASSLAAQGVNYGYTF
TRBV5-1 CASTPGDASMNTEAFF
TRBV4-1 CASSQTPGQGFDGYTF
TRBV7-2 CASSADRGSYNEQFF
TRBV19 CASSKARAGELFF
TRBV13 CASSLVGGLNNEQFF
TRBV28 CASSLIVDRGFEKLFF
TRBV9 CASSARDREYEQYF
TRBV10-3 CAIKNDNKGGDEQFF
TRBV7-6 CASSVPGGEQYF
TRBV12-3/TRBV12-4 CASRDSYGYTF
TRBV2 CASTEWGGREKLFF
TRBV5-1 CASSPDPLRAGETQYF
TRBV2 CASSEVKSTGTGELFF
TRBV29-1 CSVLPGDSGNTIYF
TRBV27 CASSFFGDYNEQFF
TRBV10-1 CASSDSGMNTGELFF
TRBV2 CASSGLADTDTQYF
TRBV5-1 CASTTDGQQNTEAFF
TRBV5-1 CASSLAGTGGDYTQYF
TRBV6-5 CASSDTWSSYEQYF
TRBV5-1 CASSSWDSGNEKLFF
TRBV3-1/TRBV3-2 CASSQASSGEQYF
TRBV5-1 CASSLRGSNTGELFF
TRBV19 CASSISGVGRTEAFF
TRBV10-3 CAISESKVSGETQYF
TRBV3-1/TRBV3-2 CASSQTYLGDSYEQYF
TRBV4-2 CASSLGEEASEQYF